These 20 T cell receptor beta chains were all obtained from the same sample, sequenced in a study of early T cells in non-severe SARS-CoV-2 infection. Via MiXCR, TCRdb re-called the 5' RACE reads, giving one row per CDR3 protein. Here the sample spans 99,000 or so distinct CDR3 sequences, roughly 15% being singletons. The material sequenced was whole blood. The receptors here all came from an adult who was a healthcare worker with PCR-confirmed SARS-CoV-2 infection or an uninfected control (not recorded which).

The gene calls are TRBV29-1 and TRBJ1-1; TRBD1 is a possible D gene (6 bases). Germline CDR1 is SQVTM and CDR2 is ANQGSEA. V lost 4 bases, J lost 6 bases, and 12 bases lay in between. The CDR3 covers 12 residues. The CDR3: CSVVRDRPEAFF. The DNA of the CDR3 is TGCAGCGTTGTCCGCGACAGGCCTGAAGCTTTCTTT.

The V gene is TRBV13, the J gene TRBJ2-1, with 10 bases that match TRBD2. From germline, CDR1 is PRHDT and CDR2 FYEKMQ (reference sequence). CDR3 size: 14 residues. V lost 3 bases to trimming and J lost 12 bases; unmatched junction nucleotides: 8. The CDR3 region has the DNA TGTGCCAGCAGCTTGAGTAGTAGCGGGGGGCCGCAGTTCTTC. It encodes CASSLSSSGGPQFF.

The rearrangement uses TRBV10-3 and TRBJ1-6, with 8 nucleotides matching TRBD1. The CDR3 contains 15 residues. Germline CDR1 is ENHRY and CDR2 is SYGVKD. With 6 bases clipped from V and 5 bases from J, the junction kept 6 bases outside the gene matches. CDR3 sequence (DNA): TGTGCCATCAGACCCATGGACAGGGATAATTCACCCCTCCACTTT. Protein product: CAIRPMDRDNSPLHF.

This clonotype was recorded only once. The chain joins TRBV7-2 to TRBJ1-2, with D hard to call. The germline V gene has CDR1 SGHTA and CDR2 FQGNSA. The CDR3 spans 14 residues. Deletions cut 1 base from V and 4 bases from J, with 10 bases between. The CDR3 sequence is CASSLEAESYGYTF. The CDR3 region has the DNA TGTGCCAGCAGCTTAGAAGCAGAGAGCTATGGCTACACCTTC.

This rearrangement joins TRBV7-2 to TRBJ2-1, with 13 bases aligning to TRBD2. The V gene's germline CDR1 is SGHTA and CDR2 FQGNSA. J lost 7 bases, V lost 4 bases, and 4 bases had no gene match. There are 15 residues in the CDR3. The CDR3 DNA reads TGTGCCAGCAGCTCAACTAGCGGGAGGGGAAATGAGCAGTTCTTC. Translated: CASSSTSGRGNEQFF.

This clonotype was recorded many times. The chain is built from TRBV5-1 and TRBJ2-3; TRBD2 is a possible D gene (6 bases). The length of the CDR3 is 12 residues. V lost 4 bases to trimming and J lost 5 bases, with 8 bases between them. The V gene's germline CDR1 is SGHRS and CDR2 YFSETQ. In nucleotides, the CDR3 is TGCGCCAGCAGCCCGGAGGGAGATACGCAGTATTTT. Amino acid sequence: CASSPEGDTQYF.

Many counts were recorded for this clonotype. The CDR3 DNA is TGTGCCAGCAGTTTAGGGCGCATCTACGAGCAGTACTTC. This codes for CASSLGRIYEQYF. The chain links TRBV12-3 or TRBV12-4 to TRBJ2-7; D gene uncertain. The CDR3 extends over 13 amino acids. The ends were cut back, 1 base at V and 3 bases at J, with 7 bases in the middle.

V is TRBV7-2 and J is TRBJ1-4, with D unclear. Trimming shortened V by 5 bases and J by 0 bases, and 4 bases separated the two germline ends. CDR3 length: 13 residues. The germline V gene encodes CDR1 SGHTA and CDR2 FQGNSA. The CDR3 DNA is TGTGCCAGCAGCATTGCAACTAATGAAAAACTGTTTTTT. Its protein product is CASSIATNEKLFF.

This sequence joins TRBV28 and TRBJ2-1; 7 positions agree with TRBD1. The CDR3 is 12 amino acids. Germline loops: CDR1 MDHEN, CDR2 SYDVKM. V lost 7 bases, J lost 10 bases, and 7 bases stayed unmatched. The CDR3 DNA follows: TGTGCCAGCACCCTGAGAGGGGGCGAGCAGTTCTTC. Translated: CASTLRGGEQFF. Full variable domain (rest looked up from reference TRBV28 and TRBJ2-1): DVKVTQSSRYLVKRTGEKVFLECVQDMDHENMFWYRQDPGLGLRLIYFSYDVKMKEKGDIPEGYSVSREKKERFSLILESASTNQTSMYLCASTLRGGEQFFGPGTRLTVL.

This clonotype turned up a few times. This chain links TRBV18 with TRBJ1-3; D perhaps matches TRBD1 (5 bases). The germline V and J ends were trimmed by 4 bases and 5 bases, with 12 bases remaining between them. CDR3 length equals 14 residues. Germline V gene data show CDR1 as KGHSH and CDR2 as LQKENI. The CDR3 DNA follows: TGTGCCAGCTCACTTGTGGACAACCGAAACACCATATATTTT. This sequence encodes CASSLVDNRNTIYF.

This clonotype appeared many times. The DNA of the CDR3 is TGTGCCAGCAGCTCTTGGGGGTCGGGAAGAAGCGGCTACACCTTC. Amino acids: CASSSWGSGRSGYTF. This chain connects TRBV5-6 to TRBJ1-2, with D possibly matching TRBD1 (5 bases). The V end was cut by 3 bases, the J end by 8 bases, with 20 bases between. The CDR3 is made up of 15 amino acids. Germline-derived CDR1 and CDR2 are SGHDT and YYEEEE.

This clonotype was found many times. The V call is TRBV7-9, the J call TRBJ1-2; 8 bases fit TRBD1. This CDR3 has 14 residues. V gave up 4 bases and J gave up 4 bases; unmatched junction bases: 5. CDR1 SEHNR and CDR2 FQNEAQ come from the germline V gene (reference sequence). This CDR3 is CASSYTGGSYGYTF. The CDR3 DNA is TGTGCCAGCAGCTACACAGGGGGATCCTATGGCTACACCTTC.

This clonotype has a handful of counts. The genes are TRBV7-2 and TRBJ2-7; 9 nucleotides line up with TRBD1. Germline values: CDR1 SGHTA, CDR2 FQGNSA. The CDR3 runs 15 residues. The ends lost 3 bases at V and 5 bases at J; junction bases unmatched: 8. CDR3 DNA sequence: TGTGCCAGCAGCTTGGGCGGGACAGGGTCTAACGAGCAGTACTTC. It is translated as CASSLGGTGSNEQYF.

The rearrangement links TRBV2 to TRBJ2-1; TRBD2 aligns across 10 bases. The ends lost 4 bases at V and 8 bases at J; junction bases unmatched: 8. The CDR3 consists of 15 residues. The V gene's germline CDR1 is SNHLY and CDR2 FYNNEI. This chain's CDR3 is CASSVLAGRLDEQFF. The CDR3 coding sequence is TGTGCCAGCAGTGTACTAGCGGGAAGGCTCGATGAGCAGTTCTTC.

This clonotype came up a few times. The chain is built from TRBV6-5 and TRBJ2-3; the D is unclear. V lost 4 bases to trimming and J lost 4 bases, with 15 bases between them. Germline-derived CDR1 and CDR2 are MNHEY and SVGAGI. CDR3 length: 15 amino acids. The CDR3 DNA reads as TGTGCCAGCAGTTCCCGCCCCCTCGGGCCAGATACGCAGTATTTT. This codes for CASSSRPLGPDTQYF.

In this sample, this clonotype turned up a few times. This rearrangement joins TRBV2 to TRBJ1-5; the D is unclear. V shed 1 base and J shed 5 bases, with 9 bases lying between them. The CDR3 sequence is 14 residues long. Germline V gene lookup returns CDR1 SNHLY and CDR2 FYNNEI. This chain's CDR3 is CASSEGSVDQPQHF. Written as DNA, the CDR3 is TGTGCCAGCAGTGAAGGTTCAGTGGATCAGCCCCAGCATTTT.

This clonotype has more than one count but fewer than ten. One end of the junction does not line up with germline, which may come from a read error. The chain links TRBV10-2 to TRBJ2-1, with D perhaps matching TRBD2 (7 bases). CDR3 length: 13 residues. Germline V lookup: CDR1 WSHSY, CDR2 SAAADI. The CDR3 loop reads CASTERDNNEQFF. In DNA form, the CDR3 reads TGCGCCAGCACTGAGCGGGACAACAATGAGCAGTTCTTC.

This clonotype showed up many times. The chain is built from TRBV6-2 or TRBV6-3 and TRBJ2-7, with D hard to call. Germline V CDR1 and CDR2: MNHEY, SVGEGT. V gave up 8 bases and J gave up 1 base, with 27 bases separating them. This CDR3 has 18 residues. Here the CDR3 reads CASQGSWLLRKISYEQYF. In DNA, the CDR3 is TGTGCCAGCCAAGGCAGTTGGCTCCTACGAAAGATATCCTACGAGCAGTACTTC.

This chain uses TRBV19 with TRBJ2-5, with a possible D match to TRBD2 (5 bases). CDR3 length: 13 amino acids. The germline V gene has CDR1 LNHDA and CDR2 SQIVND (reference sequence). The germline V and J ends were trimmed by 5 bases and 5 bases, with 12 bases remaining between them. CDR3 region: CASSQAPGETQYF. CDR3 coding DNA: TGTGCCAGTAGTCAAGCCCCGGGGGAGACCCAGTACTTC.

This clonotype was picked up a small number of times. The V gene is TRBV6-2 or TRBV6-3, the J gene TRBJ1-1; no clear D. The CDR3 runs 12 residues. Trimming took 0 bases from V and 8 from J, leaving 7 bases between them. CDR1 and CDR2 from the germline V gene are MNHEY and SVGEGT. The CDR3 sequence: CASSYSAEEAFF. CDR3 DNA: TGTGCCAGCAGTTACTCGGCGGAAGAAGCTTTCTTT.